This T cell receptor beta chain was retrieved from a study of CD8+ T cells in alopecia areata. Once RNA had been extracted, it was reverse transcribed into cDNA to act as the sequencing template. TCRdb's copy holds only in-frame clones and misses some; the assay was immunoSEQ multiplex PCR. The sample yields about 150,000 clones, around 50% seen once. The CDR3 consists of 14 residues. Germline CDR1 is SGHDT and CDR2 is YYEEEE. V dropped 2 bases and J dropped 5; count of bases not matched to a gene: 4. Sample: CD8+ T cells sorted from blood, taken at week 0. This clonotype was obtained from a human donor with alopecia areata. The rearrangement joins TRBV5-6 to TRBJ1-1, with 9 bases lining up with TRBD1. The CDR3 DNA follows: TGTGCCAGCAGCTTACAGGACAGGGGAACTGAAGCTTTCTTT. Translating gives CASSLQDRGTEAFF. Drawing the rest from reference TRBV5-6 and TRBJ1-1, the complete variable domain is DAGVTQSPTHLIKTRGQQVTLRCSPKSGHDTVSWYQQALGQGPQFIFQYYEEEERQRGNFPDRFSGHQFPNYSSELNVNALLLGDSALYLCASSLQDRGTEAFFGQGTRLTVV.